The 13 T cell receptor beta chains reported below all come from one sample, sequenced in a study of CD8 T cells in ankylosing spondylitis. MiXCR was run by TCRdb on the 5' RACE reads, yielding one entry per CDR3 protein. The table records over 100,000 distinct CDR3 sequences, around 7% of them present only once. Sequenced material: blood, either unsorted or a sorted T cell fraction (not recorded which). The receptors stem from a male donor with ankylosing spondylitis or in good health (not recorded which).

This clonotype was seen ten or more times. The chain links TRBV5-1 to TRBJ2-3; tentative D call: TRBD2 (6 bases). Germline V gives CDR1 SGHRS, CDR2 YFSETQ. The CDR3 has 16 amino acids. Trimming pared 1 base from V and 2 bases from J, leaving 14 bases between. CDR3 DNA: TGCGCCAGCAGCTTGCTCGCGGAGGGATTCACAGATACGCAGTATTTT. Protein product: CASSLLAEGFTDTQYF.

This clonotype came up a few times. The genes are TRBV10-3 and TRBJ2-6; 7 bases map to TRBD1. The CDR3 runs 19 residues. Germline V gives CDR1 ENHRY, CDR2 SYGVKD. V was clipped by 6 bases and J by 1 base; unmatched bases: 15. The CDR3 bases are TGTGCCATCAGCCCTTTCACCGGGACAGTATCTTCTGGGGCCAACGTCCTGACTTTC. It codes for CAISPFTGTVSSGANVLTF.

This clonotype occurred many times. V usage is TRBV5-1 and J usage is TRBJ2-1, with 9 bases fitting TRBD1. The CDR3 runs to 15 residues. The V gene end was trimmed by 0 bases and the J gene end by 10 bases; junction bases not matched to a gene: 8. Looked up from germline, CDR1 is SGHRS and CDR2 is YFSETQ. CDR3 sequence (DNA): TGCGCCAGCAGCTTGGCCGGGACAGGGATAGGCGAGCAGTTCTTC. Protein sequence: CASSLAGTGIGEQFF.

This clonotype was seen at least ten times. Written as DNA, the CDR3 is TGTGCCAGCACCCATACCGGGACTAGCGTAGGAGATACGCAGTATTTT. It codes for CASTHTGTSVGDTQYF. This rearrangement joins TRBV3-1 to TRBJ2-3; TRBD2 aligns across 10 bases. Germline V gene data show CDR1 as LGHDT and CDR2 as YNNKEL (reference sequence). Trimming cost V 7 bases and J 5 bases; bases outside gene matches: 12. This CDR3 has 16 residues.

This clonotype came up many times. The rearrangement joins TRBV5-1 to TRBJ2-3, with 12 positions matching TRBD2. Per the germline V gene, CDR1 is SGHRS and CDR2 is YFSETQ. This CDR3 has 19 residues. V shed 2 bases, J shed 4 bases, and the junction held 14 bases outside the gene matches. This chain's CDR3 is CASSFRTSGDPKGADTQYF. CDR3 in DNA: TGCGCCAGCAGCTTTCGGACTAGCGGGGACCCAAAGGGGGCAGATACGCAGTATTTT.

This clonotype was detected many times. V and J are TRBV11-1 and TRBJ2-1; weak D call: TRBD1 (5 bases). The CDR3 spans 19 residues. From germline, CDR1 is SGHAT and CDR2 FQDESV (reference sequence). V was clipped by 2 bases and J by 0 bases, with 20 bases between them. The CDR3 DNA sequence: TGTGCCAGCAGCTTAAAAGGTTATAAGGGGCCTAGCTCCTACAATGAGCAGTTCTTC. This translates into CASSLKGYKGPSSYNEQFF.

This clonotype has ten or more counts. The chain has TRBV15 and TRBJ1-4; D call uncertain. The CDR3 has 15 residues. Trimming removed 5 bases at V and 0 bases at J, with 10 bases between. Germline V gene sequence: CDR1 LNHNV, CDR2 YYDKDF (reference sequence). The CDR3 here is CATSYLQATNEKLFF. The CDR3 DNA is TGTGCCACCAGCTACCTCCAAGCAACTAATGAAAAACTGTTTTTT. Full variable domain (outside the CDR3, taken from reference TRBV15 and TRBJ1-4): DAMVIQNPRYQVTQFGKPVTLSCSQTLNHNVMYWYQQKSSQAPKLLFHYYDKDFNNEADTPDNFQSRRPNTSFCFLDIRSPGLGDTAMYLCATSYLQATNEKLFFGSGTQLSVL.

This chain links TRBV11-2 with TRBJ2-3; 10 bases match TRBD2. The V and J ends lost 6 bases and 6 bases, in that order; junction bases with no gene match: 18. The germline V gene has CDR1 SGHAT and CDR2 FQNNGV. The CDR3 consists of 18 residues. The CDR3 DNA reads TGTGCCAGCAGTCAGGAGGGGACTAGCGCCCCTTCAACGGATACGCAGTATTTT. Its protein is CASSQEGTSAPSTDTQYF. Variable domain in full (rest from reference TRBV11-2 and TRBJ2-3): EAGVAQSPRYKIIEKRQSVAFWCNPISGHATLYWYQQILGQGPKLLIQFQNNGVVDDSQLPKDRFSAERLKGVDSTLKIQPAKLEDSAVYLCASSQEGTSAPSTDTQYFGPGTRLTVL.

This clonotype was observed a handful of times. The chain links TRBV5-1 to TRBJ1-6; weak D call: TRBD1 (6 bases). V was clipped by 0 bases and J by 9 bases, with 16 bases between them. CDR1 SGHRS and CDR2 YFSETQ come from the germline V gene. This CDR3 spans 16 amino acids. The CDR3 here is CASSLAPGAPPSPLHF. CDR3 nucleotides: TGCGCCAGCAGCTTGGCCCCGGGGGCACCTCCTTCACCCCTCCACTTT.

This clonotype appeared many times. The chain carries TRBV29-1 and TRBJ2-2; 8 bases align to TRBD1. There are 14 residues in the CDR3. Germline assignment: CDR1 SQVTM and CDR2 ANQGSEA. V lost 5 bases to trimming and J lost 1 base; unmatched junction nucleotides: 3. The CDR3 reads CSVSGGRNTGELFF. The CDR3 region has the DNA TGCAGCGTTTCAGGGGGCCGGAACACCGGGGAGCTGTTTTTT.

This clonotype was seen repeatedly, ten times or more. The genes are TRBV5-1 and TRBJ2-1, with D possibly called TRBD1 or TRBD2 (5 bases each). Between the trimmed V and J ends, which lost 0 bases and 9 bases, there was a span of 13 bases. The germline V gene encodes CDR1 SGHRS and CDR2 YFSETQ. The CDR3 has 14 amino acids. This CDR3 is CASSLEKAGSEQFF. CDR3 bases: TGCGCCAGCAGCTTGGAGAAAGCAGGGAGTGAGCAGTTCTTC.

The V gene is TRBV5-5, the J gene TRBJ1-1, with a tentative D call TRBD1 (5 bases). In germline, CDR1 is SGHKS, CDR2 YYEKEE (reference sequence). The V gene lost 2 bases and the J gene lost 5 bases, with 19 bases spanning the gap. CDR3 length: 16 residues. Here the CDR3 reads CASSFQPGPGGTEAFF. The CDR3 bases are TGTGCCAGCAGCTTCCAACCGGGGCCTGGGGGGACTGAAGCTTTCTTT.

This clonotype occurred a few times. A read error is possible here, since a much larger clone lies one base away. The V call is TRBV7-3, the J call TRBJ1-1, with D unclear. Germline V CDR1 and CDR2: SGHTA, FQGTGA. CDR3 length: 13 amino acids. This CDR3 is CASRTTVNPEAFF. The DNA for the CDR3 is TGTGCCAGCAGAACGACGGTGAACCCTGAAGCTTTCTTT.